This TCR beta chain originates from a study of blood T cell repertoires in COVID-19. The repertoire was sequenced with immunoSEQ multiplex PCR; TCRdb's copy has only in-frame clones and lacks some. The sample contains about 40,000 clones, 80% to 90% of which appear only once. The CDR3 sequence is 16 residues long. The TCR was taken from a man in his forties or fifties with active COVID-19. V and J are TRBV21-1 and TRBJ1-3; the table names TRBD1, a call not compared with the DNA. TRBV21-1 is listed as a pseudogene. The sequenced sample consisted of peripheral blood. The CDR3 spells CASSKRWDRRGNTIYF. CDR3 nucleotides: TGTGCCAGCAGCAAAAGGTGGGACAGACGCGGAAACACCATATATTTT.